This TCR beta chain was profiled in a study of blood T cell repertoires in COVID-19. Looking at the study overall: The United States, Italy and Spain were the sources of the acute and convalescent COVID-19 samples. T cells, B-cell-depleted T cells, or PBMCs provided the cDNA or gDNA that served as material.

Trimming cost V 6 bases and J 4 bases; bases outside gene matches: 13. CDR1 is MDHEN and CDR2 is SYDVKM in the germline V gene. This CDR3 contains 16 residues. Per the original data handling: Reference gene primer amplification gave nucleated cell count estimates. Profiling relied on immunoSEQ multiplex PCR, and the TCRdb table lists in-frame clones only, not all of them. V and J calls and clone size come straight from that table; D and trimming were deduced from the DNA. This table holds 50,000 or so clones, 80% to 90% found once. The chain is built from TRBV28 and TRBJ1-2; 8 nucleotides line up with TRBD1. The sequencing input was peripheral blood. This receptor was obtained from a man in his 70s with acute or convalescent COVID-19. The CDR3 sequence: CASSEIPGTGFYGYTF. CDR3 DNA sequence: TGTGCCAGCAGCGAAATCCCTGGGACAGGCTTCTATGGCTACACCTTC.